The 32 T cell receptor beta chains listed next were all sequenced from one sample in a study of Graves' ophthalmopathy and Graves' hyperthyroidism. RNA transcripts yielded amplified TCR beta CDR3 regions. HTBI primers were used in a first-round RT-PCR, which preceded a second-round multiplex PCR. TCRdb used MiXCR to reprocess the multiplex PCR reads, holding one entry per CDR3 protein. Counted here are 450,000 to 600,000 distinct CDR3 sequences, about 40% occurring once; the ten biggest clones make up approximately 4.1%. Material for sequencing was peripheral blood or thyroid tissue (not recorded which). These receptors came from an adult man with Graves' hyperthyroidism.

This chain links TRBV5-1 with TRBJ2-7; the D gene is possibly TRBD2 (11 bases). The germline V and J ends were trimmed by 5 bases and 1 base, with 34 bases remaining between them. The CDR3 has 21 residues. Germline loops: CDR1 SGHRS, CDR2 YFSETQ. The DNA for the CDR3 is TGCGCCAGCAGTCCAGACAGGGGGCGAACCACTAGCGGGGGCCTTTCCTACGAGCAGTACTTC. Protein: CASSPDRGRTTSGGLSYEQYF.

A remark on this clonotype: Possible read error: a much larger clone is one base away. The chain carries TRBV7-3 and TRBJ1-2; TRBD1 aligns across 7 bases. Losses at the gene ends were 5 bases for V and 10 bases for J; bases not matched to a gene: 10. Germline lookup yields CDR1 SGHTA and CDR2 FQGTGA. The CDR3 contains 13 residues. As DNA, the CDR3 is TGTGCCAGCAGCCCCGGACAGGCTCGGAACTACACCTTC. It codes for CASSPGQARNYTF.

The J gene is TRBJ2-7, the V gene TRBV7-2; 8 bases fit TRBD2. Germline lookup yields CDR1 SGHTA and CDR2 FQGNSA. The J segment lost 5 bases and the V segment lost 8 bases, leaving 14 bases of the junction unmatched. CDR3 length: 15 amino acids. The CDR3 region is CASGGVAGFNDEQYF. In DNA, the CDR3 is TGTGCCAGCGGAGGGGTAGCGGGATTTAACGACGAGCAGTACTTC.

In regard to this clonotype: A single base separates this from a much larger clone, so it may be a read error. This chain links TRBV4-1 with TRBJ2-5, with D possibly being TRBD1 or TRBD2 (5 bases each). The CDR3 has 14 amino acids. Germline CDR1 MGHRA, CDR2 YSYEKL. The CDR3 nucleotides are TGCGCCAGCAGCCAAACTACTAGAGGGGAGACCCGGTACTTC. This encodes CASSQTTRGETRYF.

Regarding this clonotype: This sequence may be a read error, since a much larger clone differs from it by one base. The V call is TRBV4-1, the J call TRBJ2-5; no clear D. The CDR3 sequence is 18 residues long. CDR1 is MGHRA, CDR2 YSYEKL, per germline. Trimming stripped 1 base from V and 1 base from J, with 19 bases between. The CDR3 coding sequence is TGCGCCAGCAGCCAAGGTGGTCGAAGCTCTGGCCTCCAAGAGACCCAGTACTTC. Translated, it gives CASSQGGRSSGLQETQYF.

This clonotype has ten or more counts. The rearrangement links TRBV29-1 to TRBJ2-7, with D possibly matching TRBD1 (5 bases). The CDR3 is made up of 12 amino acids. Per germline, CDR1 SQVTM and CDR2 ANQGSEA. The V end was cut by 0 bases, the J end by 5 bases, with 8 bases between. The CDR3: CSVEEYRNEQYF. The CDR3 nucleotides are TGCAGCGTTGAAGAGTACAGGAACGAGCAGTACTTC.

The chain combines TRBV2 with TRBJ1-6; no clear D gene. The CDR3 has 17 amino acids. Germline lookup yields CDR1 SNHLY and CDR2 FYNNEI. Trimming pared 5 bases from V and 7 bases from J, leaving 21 bases between. Here the CDR3 DNA reads TGTGCCAGCAGTTTATTAATCGGGCTCGGTGGGAATTCACCCCTCCACTTT. This gives the protein CASSLLIGLGGNSPLHF.

This clonotype has ten or more counts. J is TRBJ1-2 and V is TRBV7-8; 7 bases line up with TRBD1. CDR1 is SGHVS and CDR2 is FQNEAQ in the germline V gene. The CDR3 spans 18 residues. Germline trimming cut 4 bases from V and 3 bases from J; bases unmatched to any gene: 17. CDR3 nucleotides: TGTGCCAGCAGCTGGGGGACAGCGATGCGACTATTCGACTATGGCTACACCTTC. Translated, it gives CASSWGTAMRLFDYGYTF.

The chain recombines TRBV29-1 with TRBJ2-5; D is possibly TRBD2 (5 bases). Matching the DNA end better, TRBJ2-7 makes the J call doubtful. The CDR3 contains 12 residues. Germline assignment: CDR1 SQVTM and CDR2 ANQGSEA. CDR3 amino acids: CSLGGRGYEQYF. Written as DNA, the CDR3 is TGCAGCTTAGGAGGACGGGGATACGAGCAGTACTTC.

CDR3 nucleotides: TGCAGCGTATCCGAGCAGTACTTC. It yields the protein CSVSEQYF. V usage is TRBV20-1 and J usage is TRBJ2-7; no firm D call. Germline CDR1 and CDR2: DFQATT and SNEGSKA (reference sequence). There are 8 residues in the CDR3.

This clonotype has just a few counts. This chain's CDR3 is CASSRARVGYEQYF. CDR3 sequence (DNA): TGTGCCAGCAGTCGGGCTAGGGTAGGCTACGAGCAGTACTTC. The chain has TRBV27 and TRBJ2-7; D uncertain. The CDR3 covers 14 residues. The ends were cut back, 5 bases at V and 3 bases at J, with 14 bases in the middle. In germline, CDR1 is MNHEY, CDR2 SMNVEV (reference sequence).

This clonotype was seen many times. The chain carries TRBV14 and TRBJ2-7; weak D call: TRBD1 (6 bases). Per germline, CDR1 SGHDN and CDR2 FVKESK. CDR3 size: 13 residues. V lost 1 base, J lost 7 bases, and 11 bases lay in between. CDR3 in DNA: TGTGCCAGCAGCCAAGGTTTTAGGGGGGAGCAGTACTTC. It yields the protein CASSQGFRGEQYF.

This clonotype was seen many times. J is TRBJ1-2 and V is TRBV5-1, with D possibly matching TRBD1 (5 bases). CDR1 is SGHRS, CDR2 YFSETQ, per germline. The CDR3 is 18 amino acids. V was cut by 3 bases and J by 6 bases, with 27 bases left in between. CDR3 loop: CASSSPRDGKQLTNGYTF. The CDR3, as DNA: TGCGCCAGCAGCTCCCCCCGGGACGGCAAGCAGCTAACTAATGGCTACACCTTC.

This clonotype showed up many times. This rearrangement joins TRBV7-9 to TRBJ2-7; D is ambiguous. Between the trimmed V and J ends, which lost 2 bases and 3 bases, there was a span of 8 bases. The CDR3 runs 13 residues. Germline V gene lookup returns CDR1 SEHNR and CDR2 FQNEAQ (reference sequence). Written as DNA, the CDR3 is TGTGCCAGCAGCTTACAACGGATCTACGAGCAGTACTTC. Protein: CASSLQRIYEQYF.

This clonotype was seen at least ten times. This chain links TRBV15 with TRBJ2-2; D ambiguous. The germline V and J ends were trimmed by 1 base and 1 base, with 4 bases remaining between them. Germline V CDR1 and CDR2: LNHNV, YYDKDF (reference sequence). The CDR3 has 14 residues. The CDR3 is CATSRGGNTGELFF. The CDR3 region has the DNA TGTGCCACCAGCAGAGGGGGGAACACCGGGGAGCTGTTTTTT.

The chain carries TRBV7-6 and TRBJ2-2; 9 nucleotides align to TRBD2. After removal of 1 base from V and 7 bases from J, the junction contained 1 base not matched to a gene. Germline V gives CDR1 SGHVS, CDR2 FNYEAQ. CDR3 length: 14 residues. The CDR3 DNA follows: TGTGCCAGCAGCTTAGGGACTAGCGTCGGGGAGCTGTTTTTT. As protein: CASSLGTSVGELFF.

This clonotype was picked up many times. J is TRBJ1-5 and V is TRBV19; D gene ambiguous. Trimming cost V 9 bases and J 3 bases, with 12 bases left between them. The CDR3 is 13 amino acids. CDR1 and CDR2 from the germline V gene are LNHDA and SQIVND (reference sequence). CDR3 protein: CASSIRANQPQHF. The CDR3 DNA sequence: TGTGCCAGCAGCATCCGGGCCAATCAGCCCCAGCATTTT.

This clonotype was counted between two and nine times. This chain links TRBV3-1 with TRBJ1-1; TRBD1 matches 7 bases. Germline V gene sequence: CDR1 LGHDT, CDR2 YNNKEL (reference sequence). V lost 0 bases, J lost 4 bases, and 5 bases stayed unmatched. The CDR3 extends over 15 amino acids. CDR3 nucleotides: TGTGCCAGCAGCCAAGAATGGGCAGGGGGCACTGAAGCTTTCTTT. This codes for CASSQEWAGGTEAFF.

Worth noting for this clonotype: One base away lies a much larger clone, so this may be a sequencing read error. The chain carries TRBV2 and TRBJ1-5, with D possibly being TRBD1 (5 bases). The CDR3 runs 14 residues. CDR1 and CDR2 from the germline V gene are SNHLY and FYNNEI. In nucleotides, the CDR3 is TGTGCCAACAGTGATCCGGGGCGCAATCAGCCCCAGCATTTT. It specifies CANSDPGRNQPQHF.

This clonotype was recorded only once. The chain has TRBV10-3 and TRBJ2-5; 12 bases agree with TRBD2. V lost 4 bases to trimming and J lost 5 bases; unmatched junction nucleotides: 8. CDR1 ENHRY and CDR2 SYGVKD come from the germline V gene. CDR3 length: 16 residues. The DNA for the CDR3 is TGTGCCATCAGTGCGGACGGACTAGCGGGATTTGAGACCCAGTACTTC. It is translated as CAISADGLAGFETQYF.

This clonotype was seen many times. The chain is built from TRBV2 and TRBJ1-6, with a possible D match to TRBD1 (5 bases). Germline assignment: CDR1 SNHLY and CDR2 FYNNEI. V lost 4 bases, J lost 9 bases, and 13 bases lay in between. CDR3 length equals 14 residues. CDR3 nucleotides: TGTGCCAGCAGTGTCATTAGGGGTGGTTCACCCCTCCACTTT. Translation gives CASSVIRGGSPLHF.

The V call is TRBV12-3 or TRBV12-4, the J call TRBJ1-1; TRBD1 might be the D (5 bases). Trimming stripped 7 bases from V and 3 bases from J, with 12 bases between. The CDR3 is made up of 13 amino acids. CDR3 sequence reads: CASNNLGDTEAFF. CDR3 DNA sequence: TGTGCCAGCAACAACTTGGGGGACACTGAAGCTTTCTTT.

This clonotype was found many times. The V call is TRBV5-1, the J call TRBJ2-7; TRBD1 agrees at 7 bases. Germline V gene data show CDR1 as SGHRS and CDR2 as YFSETQ. This CDR3 contains 16 residues. V lost 4 bases and J lost 0; bases outside the gene matches: 10. CDR3 sequence reads: CASSHDRDEGSYEQYF. The CDR3 region has the DNA TGCGCCAGCAGCCATGACAGGGATGAGGGCTCCTACGAGCAGTACTTC.

A word on this clonotype: A much larger clone differs by one base, so this may be a read error. The final CDR3 position lacks the conserved phenylalanine or tryptophan, pointing to a likely read error. The chain carries TRBV7-9 and TRBJ2-7; 7 bases are shared with TRBD1. Trimming at V came to 6 bases and at J to 0 bases, leaving 8 bases not matched to a gene. The CDR3 runs 15 residues. Germline loops: CDR1 SEHNR, CDR2 FQNEAQ (reference sequence). For the CDR3, the DNA is TGTGCCAGCAGTCGGGACAGTACCTACTCCTACGAGCAGTACCTC. As protein: CASSRDSTYSYEQYL.

This chain uses TRBV5-1 with TRBJ2-5, with D possibly being TRBD1 or TRBD2 (5 bases each). The length of the CDR3 is 13 residues. From germline, CDR1 is SGHRS and CDR2 YFSETQ. V was shortened by 3 bases and J by 4 bases, with 10 bases between the two germline ends. CDR3 protein: CASSSGTRETQYF. In DNA form, the CDR3 reads TGCGCCAGCAGCTCCGGGACGCGAGAGACCCAGTACTTC.

Many counts were recorded for this clonotype. CDR3 region: CASSLWEERGPQETQYF. CDR3 DNA sequence: TGTGCCAGCAGCTTATGGGAGGAGCGGGGGCCACAAGAGACCCAGTACTTC. The chain joins TRBV7-3 to TRBJ2-5; 8 bases match TRBD2. This CDR3 spans 17 amino acids. Germline lookup yields CDR1 SGHTA and CDR2 FQGTGA. V lost 2 bases to trimming and J lost 2 bases; unmatched junction nucleotides: 10.

The chain joins TRBV6-5 to TRBJ2-2; the D is unclear. Germline values: CDR1 MNHEY, CDR2 SVGAGI. There are 14 residues in the CDR3. Trimming removed 0 bases at V and 5 bases at J, with 7 bases between. This CDR3 is CASSYSWETGELFF. As DNA, the CDR3 is TGTGCCAGCAGTTACTCGTGGGAAACCGGGGAGCTGTTTTTT.

On this clonotype itself: One end of the junction fails to match germline, which may point to a read error. The chain uses TRBV24-1 and TRBJ2-5; 8 bases agree with TRBD2. CDR1 is KGHDR, CDR2 SFDVKD, per germline. The CDR3 spans 17 residues. This chain's CDR3 is CASSLGFGGAGGETQYF. CDR3 coding DNA: TGTGCCAGCAGTTTGGGCTTCGGCGGGGCGGGGGGAGAGACCCAGTACTTC.

This clonotype was counted ten times or more. The V call is TRBV2, the J call TRBJ2-5, with a weak D call TRBD2 (6 bases). Germline V gene lookup returns CDR1 SNHLY and CDR2 FYNNEI. This CDR3 comprises 13 residues. Trimming pared 4 bases from V and 5 bases from J, leaving 11 bases between. The CDR3 region is CASSGGGGETQYF. Here the CDR3 DNA reads TGTGCCAGCAGTGGCGGAGGAGGGGAGACCCAGTACTTC. The full variable domain, with the rest looked up from reference TRBV2 and TRBJ2-5, is EPEVTQTPSHQVTQMGQEVILRCVPISNHLYFYWYRQILGQKVEFLVSFYNNEISEKSEIFDDQFSVERPDGSNFTLKIRSTKLEDSAMYFCASSGGGGETQYFGPGTRLLVL.

The V and J genes are TRBV20-1 and TRBJ1-4; 9 positions agree with TRBD1. From germline, CDR1 is DFQATT and CDR2 SNEGSKA (reference sequence). There are 17 residues in the CDR3. V lost 0 bases and J lost 7; bases outside the gene matches: 12. CDR3 DNA sequence: TGCAGTGCTAGAGATGGAACAGGGGGCTTTTCGAGTGAAAAACTGTTTTTT. As protein: CSARDGTGGFSSEKLFF.

The gene calls are TRBV4-2 and TRBJ1-1; D is ambiguous. Germline lookup yields CDR1 LGHNA and CDR2 YNFKEQ. This CDR3 is 15 amino acids long. V lost 1 base, J lost 6 bases, and 15 bases lay in between. The CDR3 DNA reads as TGTGCCAGCAGCCAAGGACTCTTGGGAATCCCTGAAGCTTTCTTT. Encoded protein: CASSQGLLGIPEAFF.

Details on this clonotype: The junction departs from germline at one end; a sequencing error may be responsible. The chain uses TRBV5-1 and TRBJ2-7; 8 bases fit TRBD2. CDR3 size: 19 residues. Germline CDR1 and CDR2: SGHRS and YFSETQ. CDR3 bases: TGTGCCAGCAGCCATGATTGGGCGGGGGGCTCCCGCCCCTCCTACGAGCAGTACTTC. Encoded protein: CASSHDWAGGSRPSYEQYF. Based on the CDR3 plus reference TRBV5-1 and TRBJ2-7, the full variable domain is KAGVTQTPRYLIKTRGQQVTLSCSPISGHRSVSWYQQTPGQGLQFLFEYFSETQRNKGNFPGRFSGRQFSNSRSEMNVSTLELGDSALYLCASSHDWAGGSRPSYEQYFGPGTRLTVT.